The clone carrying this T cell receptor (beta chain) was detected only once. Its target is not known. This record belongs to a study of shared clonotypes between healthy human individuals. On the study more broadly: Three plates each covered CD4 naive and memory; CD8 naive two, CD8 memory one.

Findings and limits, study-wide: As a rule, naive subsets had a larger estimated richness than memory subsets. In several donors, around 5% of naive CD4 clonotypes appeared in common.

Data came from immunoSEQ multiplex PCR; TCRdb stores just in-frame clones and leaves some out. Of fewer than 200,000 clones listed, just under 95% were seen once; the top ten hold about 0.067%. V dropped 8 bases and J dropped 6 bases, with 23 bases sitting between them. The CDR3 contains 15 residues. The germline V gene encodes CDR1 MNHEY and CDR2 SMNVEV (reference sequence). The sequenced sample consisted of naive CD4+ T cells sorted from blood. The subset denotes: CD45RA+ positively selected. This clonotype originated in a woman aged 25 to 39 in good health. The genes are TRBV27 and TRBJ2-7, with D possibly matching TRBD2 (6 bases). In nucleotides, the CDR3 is TGTGCCAGCGGCAAATGGACTAACCGCATGGGCGAGCAGTACTTC. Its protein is CASGKWTNRMGEQYF.